This T cell receptor (beta chain) was obtained from a study of blood T cell repertoires in COVID-19. Study as a whole: Italy, Spain and the United States were the sources of the convalescent and acute COVID-19 samples. Sources were T cells, B-cell-depleted T cells, or PBMCs; the material itself was cDNA or gDNA.

The J segment lost 7 bases and the V segment lost 5 bases, leaving 5 bases of the junction unmatched. The CDR3 runs to 13 residues. Germline CDR1 MNHNY, CDR2 SVGAGI (reference sequence). Each participant's cohort was designated according to participant-reported clinical history. In the original analysis: For nucleated cells, counts were estimated from reference gene primer amplification. Produced via immunoSEQ multiplex PCR; TCRdb's table is partial and in-frame only. The D gene and trimming were derived from the DNA, and the V and J assignments and clone size from that table. Of some 200,000 clones listed, more than 80% are singletons.

This chain links TRBV6-6 with TRBJ1-5; TRBD1 matches 7 bases. The sample was PBMCs or T cells enriched from blood (not recorded which). The TCR was taken from a woman in her thirties or forties with acute COVID-19. CDR3 nucleotide sequence: TGTGCCAGCAGTCCTCAGGGGGGACAGCCCCAGCATTTT. The encoded protein is CASSPQGGQPQHF.